The clone carrying this T cell receptor (beta chain) was seen only a few times. The antigen remains unidentified. This entry belongs to a study of neurological immune-mediated disorders. It was blood bank volunteers in Maryland, USA who made up the healthy controls. General study findings and limits: None of the CDR3 amino acid sequences in expanded clones turned up in more than one subject, which points to private repertoires in all groups.

Synthesis of cDNA was carried out by template-switch 5'RACE. The reaction used 10-nucleotide random UMIs. The output of every sequencing run, over 170 million TCR-beta sequences, came from 15-18 subjects. A single record per CDR3 protein comes from TCRdb applying MiXCR to the 5' RACE reads. The table lists 65,000 to 90,000 distinct CDR3 sequences, 10% of them singletons. Germline CDR1 KGHSH, CDR2 LQKENI. V was pared by 3 bases and J by 5 bases, with 10 bases of the junction left unmatched. The CDR3 spans 15 residues. The TCR originated in a man aged 35 to 55 in good health. This chain connects TRBV18 to TRBJ2-7; 7 bases agree with TRBD1. Sequences were obtained from PBMCs. CDR3: CASSPSTGSLHEQYF. For the CDR3, the DNA is TGTGCCAGCTCACCCTCGACAGGGAGTCTCCACGAGCAGTACTTC.